This T cell receptor (beta chain) was sequenced in a study of blood T cell repertoires in COVID-19. Looking at the study overall: Samples taken during acute and convalescent COVID-19 were collected in the United States, Italy and Spain.

The V gene end was trimmed by 7 bases and the J gene end by 4 bases; junction bases not matched to a gene: 5. CDR1 SGHTA and CDR2 FQGNSA come from the germline V gene. The CDR3 is 15 residues long. Per the original methods: Reference gene primer amplification gave estimated nucleated cell counts. Repertoires were generated with immunoSEQ multiplex PCR, while TCRdb's copy carries only in-frame clones and drops some. The D gene and trimming were derived from the DNA, and the V and J assignments and clone size from that table. The table lists approximately 390,000 clones, roughly 90% of them singletons.

This clonotype was obtained from a man between 18 and 35 years old with active or convalescent COVID-19. The chain links TRBV7-2 to TRBJ2-3, with 13 nucleotides matching TRBD2. The specimen was peripheral blood. CDR3 sequence: CASTGTSGTADTQYF. CDR3 DNA sequence: TGTGCCAGCACCGGGACTAGCGGGACCGCAGATACGCAGTATTTT.